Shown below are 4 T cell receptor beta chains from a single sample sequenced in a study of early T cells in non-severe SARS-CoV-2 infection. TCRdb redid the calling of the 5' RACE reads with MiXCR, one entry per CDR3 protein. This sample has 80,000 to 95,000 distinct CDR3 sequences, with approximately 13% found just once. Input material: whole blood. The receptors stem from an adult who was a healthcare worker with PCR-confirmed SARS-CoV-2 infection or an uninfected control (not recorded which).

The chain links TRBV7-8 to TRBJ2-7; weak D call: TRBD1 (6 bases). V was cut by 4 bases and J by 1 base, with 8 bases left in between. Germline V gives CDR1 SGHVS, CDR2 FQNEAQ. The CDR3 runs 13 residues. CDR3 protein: CASSYGQSYEQYF. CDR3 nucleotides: TGTGCCAGCAGCTACGGACAGTCCTACGAGCAGTACTTC.

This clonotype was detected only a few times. This chain's CDR3 is CASSYTYEQYF. The CDR3, as DNA: TGTGCCAGCAGTTACACCTACGAGCAGTACTTC. The V gene is TRBV6-2 or TRBV6-3, the J gene TRBJ2-7; D is unclear. CDR1 and CDR2 from the germline V gene are MNHEY and SVGEGT. CDR3 length equals 11 residues. V was pared by 2 bases and J by 2 bases, with 1 base between.

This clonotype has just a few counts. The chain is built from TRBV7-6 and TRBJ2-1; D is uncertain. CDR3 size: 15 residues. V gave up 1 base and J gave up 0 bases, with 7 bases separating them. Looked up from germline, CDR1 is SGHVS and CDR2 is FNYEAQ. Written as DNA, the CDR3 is TGTGCCAGCAGCTTAGGTCCTAACTCCTACAATGAGCAGTTCTTC. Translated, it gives CASSLGPNSYNEQFF. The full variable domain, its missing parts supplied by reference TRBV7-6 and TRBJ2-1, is GAGVSQSPRYKVTKRGQDVALRCDPISGHVSLYWYRQALGQGPEFLTYFNYEAQQDKSGLPNDRFSAERPEGSISTLTIQRTEQRDSAMYRCASSLGPNSYNEQFFGPGTRLTVL.

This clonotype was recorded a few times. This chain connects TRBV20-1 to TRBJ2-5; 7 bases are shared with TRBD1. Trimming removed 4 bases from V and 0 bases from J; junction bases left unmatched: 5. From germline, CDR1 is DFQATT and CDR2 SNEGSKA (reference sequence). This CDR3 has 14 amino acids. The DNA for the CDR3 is TGCAGTGCTATTGGCAGGGGGTACCAAGAGACCCAGTACTTC. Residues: CSAIGRGYQETQYF.